Each of the 15 T cell receptor beta chains below was sequenced from the same sample in a study of CD8 T cells in ankylosing spondylitis (dated by TCRdb to 2016 to 2017). Library prep was done by 5' RACE. The sequencing machine was an Illumina HiSeq 2500. The raw public data were reprocessed by TCRdb itself: fastp quality trimming at Q25, MiXCR clonotype calling, in-frame beta chains only. Here each entry gathers all rows of one CDR3 protein and keeps the most common genes and DNA. This sample gives more than 300,000 distinct CDR3 sequences in total; approximately 10% of them show up just once. The top ten constitute about 10% of the sample. Sequences were obtained from blood, either unsorted or a sorted T cell fraction (not recorded which). The receptors shown here come from a female donor with ankylosing spondylitis or in good health (not recorded which).

The chain is built from TRBV19 and TRBJ2-2; TRBD1 matches 7 bases. The V and J ends lost 5 bases and 6 bases, in that order; junction bases with no gene match: 9. In germline, CDR1 is LNHDA, CDR2 SQIVND (reference sequence). The CDR3 extends over 15 amino acids. CDR3 sequence (DNA): TGTGCCAGTAGTCCGCGACAGGGTCTGTCCGGGGAGCTGTTTTTT. It encodes CASSPRQGLSGELFF.

This chain uses TRBV5-1 with TRBJ1-1; 7 bases agree with TRBD1. V lost 4 bases to trimming and J lost 7 bases; unmatched junction nucleotides: 10. The germline gives CDR1 SGHRS, CDR2 YFSETQ. The CDR3 is made up of 14 amino acids. As DNA, the CDR3 is TGCGCCAGCAGCCCGGGACAGACCTTCGATGAAGCTTTCTTT. This encodes CASSPGQTFDEAFF.

Ten or more counts support this clonotype. The genes are TRBV6-5 and TRBJ2-3; D assignment may be TRBD1 or TRBD2 (5 bases each). This CDR3 is built from 14 residues. The V end was cut by 4 bases, the J end by 6 bases, with 14 bases between. In germline, CDR1 is MNHEY, CDR2 SVGAGI. The CDR3 nucleotides are TGTGCCAGCAGTTCCGACTTCAGGGACGATACGCAGTATTTT. It specifies CASSSDFRDDTQYF.

V is TRBV11-2 and J is TRBJ1-1; D gene uncertain. This CDR3 comprises 16 residues. V was trimmed by 0 bases and J by 1 base, leaving 12 bases between them. In germline, CDR1 is SGHAT, CDR2 FQNNGV. The CDR3 DNA is TGTGCCAGCAGCTTAGATGCTGGCAGCCCGAACACTGAAGCTTTCTTT. Protein: CASSLDAGSPNTEAFF.

This clonotype was detected only a few times. The V call is TRBV18, the J call TRBJ1-5; no clear D. Trimming took 3 bases from V and 2 from J, leaving 17 bases between them. Per the germline V gene, CDR1 is KGHSH and CDR2 is LQKENI. CDR3 size: 17 residues. CDR3 nucleotide sequence: TGTGCCAGCTCACCCCGGCCGGGGATTGAGGGCAATCAGCCCCAGCATTTT. Translation: CASSPRPGIEGNQPQHF. Full variable domain (remainder filled in from reference TRBV18 and TRBJ1-5): NAGVMQNPRHLVRRRGQEARLRCSPMKGHSHVYWYRQLPEEGLKFMVYLQKENIIDESGMPKERFSAEFPKEGPSILRIQQVVRGDSAAYFCASSPRPGIEGNQPQHFGDGTRLSIL.

The chain is built from TRBV12-3 or TRBV12-4 and TRBJ1-5, with D unclear. Trimming pared 7 bases from V and 6 bases from J, leaving 13 bases between. CDR3 length: 13 residues. The CDR3 loop is CASKLGGFQPQHF. The CDR3 nucleotides read TGTGCCAGCAAACTGGGAGGGTTTCAGCCCCAGCATTTT.

This clonotype has at least ten counts. The rearrangement uses TRBV6-2 or TRBV6-3 and TRBJ2-5, with D tentatively TRBD2 (5 bases). CDR1 MNHEY and CDR2 SVGEGT come from the germline V gene. The length of the CDR3 is 13 residues. With 2 bases removed from V and 11 bases from J, the gap between germline ends came to 15 bases. This CDR3 reads CASSYPDSTVQYF. The DNA of the CDR3 is TGTGCCAGCAGTTACCCGGACTCCACCGTACAGTACTTC.

This clonotype was recorded many times. The V and J genes are TRBV29-1 and TRBJ2-6; perhaps TRBD1 as D (6 bases). The CDR3 length is 16 residues. The V and J ends lost 4 bases and 0 bases respectively, with 13 bases between them. Germline CDR1 is SQVTM and CDR2 is ANQGSEA. CDR3 protein: CSVGQGISSGANVLTF. The CDR3 DNA reads TGCAGCGTTGGTCAGGGGATCAGCTCTGGGGCCAACGTCCTGACTTTC.

This clonotype was found many times. The chain recombines TRBV12-3 or TRBV12-4 with TRBJ1-2, with D tentatively TRBD1 (5 bases). CDR3 length: 13 residues. Trimming cost V 4 bases and J 3 bases, with 9 bases left between them. The CDR3 is CASSSGSYYGYTF. DNA of the CDR3: TGTGCCAGCAGTTCAGGGTCCTACTATGGCTACACCTTC.

This clonotype was observed many times. The genes are TRBV15 and TRBJ2-3; 12 bases align to TRBD2. V dropped 5 bases and J dropped 4; count of bases not matched to a gene: 7. The germline CDR1 and CDR2 sequences are LNHNV and YYDKDF (reference sequence). The CDR3 spans 16 residues. The CDR3 is CATSVPSGRAADTQYF. The CDR3 DNA is TGTGCCACCAGCGTCCCTAGCGGGAGGGCAGCAGATACGCAGTATTTT.

This clonotype was detected many times. The chain uses TRBV20-1 and TRBJ2-3, with D unresolved. V was shortened by 3 bases and J by 6 bases, with 16 bases between the two germline ends. This CDR3 is built from 14 residues. Germline assignment: CDR1 DFQATT and CDR2 SNEGSKA (reference sequence). The chain's CDR3 is CSASGARVLDTQYF. The CDR3 DNA is TGCAGTGCTAGTGGAGCTAGGGTGCTGGATACGCAGTATTTT.

There are many counts of this clonotype. The V and J genes are TRBV9 and TRBJ2-3; 9 bases map to TRBD2. V was pared by 6 bases and J by 3 bases, with 8 bases of the junction left unmatched. The CDR3 sequence is 15 residues long. Germline V lookup: CDR1 SGDLS, CDR2 YYNGEE. CDR3 coding DNA: TGTGCCAGCACCGAAAAGCGGGGGGAAACAGATACGCAGTATTTT. This gives the protein CASTEKRGETDTQYF.

In this sample, this clonotype turned up many times. V is TRBV27 and J is TRBJ2-1, with TRBD2 matching 9 bases. The CDR3 totals 15 residues. V dropped 8 bases and J dropped 7; count of bases not matched to a gene: 12. Germline values: CDR1 MNHEY, CDR2 SMNVEV (reference sequence). This CDR3 is CASSTKPRGGNEQFF. The CDR3 DNA follows: TGTGCCAGCTCAACCAAGCCGCGGGGGGGGAATGAGCAGTTCTTC.

This clonotype came up many times. The V gene is TRBV10-3, the J gene TRBJ2-1; D unclear. Looked up from germline, CDR1 is ENHRY and CDR2 is SYGVKD. Trimming took 3 bases from V and 8 from J, leaving 14 bases between them. CDR3 length equals 14 residues. The CDR3: CAISDEYDGDEQFF. The DNA for the CDR3 is TGTGCCATCAGTGATGAGTATGATGGGGATGAGCAGTTCTTC.

This clonotype was detected a few times. The V call is TRBV11-2, the J call TRBJ2-3, with TRBD2 matching 9 bases. The length of the CDR3 is 18 residues. V dropped 1 base and J dropped 3; count of bases not matched to a gene: 11. Germline loops: CDR1 SGHAT, CDR2 FQNNGV. CDR3 in DNA: TGTGCCAGCAGCTTAGTACATCGAGCGGGAGGAAAGACAGATACGCAGTATTTT. This encodes CASSLVHRAGGKTDTQYF.